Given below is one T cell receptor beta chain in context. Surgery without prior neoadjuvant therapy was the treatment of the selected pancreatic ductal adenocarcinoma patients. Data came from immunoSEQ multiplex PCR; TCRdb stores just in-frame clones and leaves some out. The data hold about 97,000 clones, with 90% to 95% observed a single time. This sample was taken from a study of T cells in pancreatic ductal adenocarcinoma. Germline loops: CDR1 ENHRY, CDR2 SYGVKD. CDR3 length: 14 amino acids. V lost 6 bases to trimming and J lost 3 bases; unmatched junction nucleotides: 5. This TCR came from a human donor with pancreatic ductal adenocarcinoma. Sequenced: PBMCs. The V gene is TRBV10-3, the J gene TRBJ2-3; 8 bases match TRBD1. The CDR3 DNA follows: TGTGCCATCAGCGGACAGGGACGAACAGATACGCAGTATTTT. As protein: CAISGQGRTDTQYF.